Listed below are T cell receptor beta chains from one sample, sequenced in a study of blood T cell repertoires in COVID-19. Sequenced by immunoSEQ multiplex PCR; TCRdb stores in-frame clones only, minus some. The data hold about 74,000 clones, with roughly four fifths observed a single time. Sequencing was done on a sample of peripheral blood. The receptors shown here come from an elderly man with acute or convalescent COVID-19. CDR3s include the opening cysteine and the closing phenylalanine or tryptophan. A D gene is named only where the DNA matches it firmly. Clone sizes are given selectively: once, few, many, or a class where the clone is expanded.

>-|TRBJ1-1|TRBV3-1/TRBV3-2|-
TGTGCCAGCAGCCAAGTTTTTCAGGGATTGAACACTGAAGCTTTCTTT
CASSQVFQGLNTEAFF
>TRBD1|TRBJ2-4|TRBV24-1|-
TGTGCCACCAGTGACGACAGGGGGGGGGCCAAAAACATTCAGTACTTC
CATSDDRGGAKNIQYF
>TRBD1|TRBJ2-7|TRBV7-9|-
TGTGCCAGCAGCCCGAGACAGGGGTTAACCTACGAGCAGTACTTC
CASSPRQGLTYEQYF
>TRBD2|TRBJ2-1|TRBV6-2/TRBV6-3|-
TGTGCCAGCAGTGCCCGATGGACTAGCGGGAGGGCCCATACCTACAATGAGCAGTTCTTC
CASSARWTSGRAHTYNEQFF
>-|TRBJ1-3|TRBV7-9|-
TGTGCCAGCAGCTCCTCTCCGGGTAACACCATATATTTT
CASSSSPGNTIYF
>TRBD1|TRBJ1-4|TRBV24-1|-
TGTGCCACCAGTGATCCGGGACAGGGGTTGACTAATGAAAAACTGTTTTTT
CATSDPGQGLTNEKLFF
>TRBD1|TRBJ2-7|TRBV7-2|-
TGTGCCAGCAGCGAGCGGACAGGGTTCCCTACATCCTACGAGCAGTACTTC
CASSERTGFPTSYEQYF
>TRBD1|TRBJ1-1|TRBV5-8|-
TGTGCCAGCAGCTTGGCACTGGGACAGGGGAACACTGAAGCTTTCTTT
CASSLALGQGNTEAFF
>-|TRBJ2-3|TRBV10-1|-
TGCGCCAGCAGTGAGTCGTCCGGGGTAACAGATACGCAGTATTTT
CASSESSGVTDTQYF
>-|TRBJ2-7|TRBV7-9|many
TGTGCCAGCACTGTCAACTCCTACGAGCAGTACTTC
CASTVNSYEQYF
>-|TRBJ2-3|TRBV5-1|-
TGCGCCAGCAGCTTACGTGAGACGACTAGCACAGATACGCAGTATTTT
CASSLRETTSTDTQYF
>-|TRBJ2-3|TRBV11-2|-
TGTGCCAGCAGCTTAGGCGGACTATCGGTCGCAGATACGCAGTATTTT
CASSLGGLSVADTQYF
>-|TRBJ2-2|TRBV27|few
TGTGCCAGCAGTTTATCGGACACTAACACCGGGGAGCTGTTTTTT
CASSLSDTNTGELFF
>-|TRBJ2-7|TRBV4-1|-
TGCGCCAGCAGCCAAGGACGGACAGACAGCTCCTACGAGCAGTACTTC
CASSQGRTDSSYEQYF
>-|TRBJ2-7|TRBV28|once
TGTGCCACCGAGGAGGGGAGCACTAGCTCCTACGAGCAGTACTTC
CATEEGSTSSYEQYF
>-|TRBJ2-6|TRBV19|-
TGTGCCAGTCCAGACCCCCGACAGGCGAGCTCTGGGGCCAACGTCCTGACTTTC
CASPDPRQASSGANVLTF
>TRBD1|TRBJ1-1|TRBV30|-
TGTGCCTGGAGCCCGGGACAGGGGAGGAACACTGAAGCTTTCTTT
CAWSPGQGRNTEAFF
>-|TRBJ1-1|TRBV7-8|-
TGTGCCAGCAGCTTATACCCCAGGCAGGGCTCGAACACTGAAGCTTTCTTT
CASSLYPRQGSNTEAFF
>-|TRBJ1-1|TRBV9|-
TGTGCCAGCAGCTCCCAAGGGGGGGATATCACTGAAGCTTTCTTT
CASSSQGGDITEAFF
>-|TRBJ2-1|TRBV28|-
TGTGCCAGCAGCTCTACCAATGAGCAGTTCTTC
CASSSTNEQFF
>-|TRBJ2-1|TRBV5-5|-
TGTGCCAGCAGCTTGGATGCGGGTCCCTACAATGAGCAGTTCTTC
CASSLDAGPYNEQFF
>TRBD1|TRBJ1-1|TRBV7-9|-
TGTGCCAGCAGCTTGAGGACAGGTTCTGAAGCTTTCTTT
CASSLRTGSEAFF
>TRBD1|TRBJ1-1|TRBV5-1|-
TGCGCCAGCAGCCTGGGACAGATCACTGAAGCTTTCTTT
CASSLGQITEAFF
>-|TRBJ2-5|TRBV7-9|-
TGTGCCAGCAGCCAGGGGAGTCGCCAGTACTTC
CASSQGSRQYF
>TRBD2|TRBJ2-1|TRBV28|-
TGTACCAGCAGTCGGCCCGTACTAGCGGGAGGTGAGCAGTTCTTC
CTSSRPVLAGGEQFF
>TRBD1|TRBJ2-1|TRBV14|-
TGTGCCAGCAGCCCAACCGGGACAGGGGGCTACAATGAGCAGTTCTTC
CASSPTGTGGYNEQFF
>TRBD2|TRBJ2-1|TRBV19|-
TGTGCCAGTAATCAAGCGGGAGGGAATGAGCAGTTCTTC
CASNQAGGNEQFF
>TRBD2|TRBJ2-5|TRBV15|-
TGTGCCACCAACCGGGACTACCACCAAGAGACCCAGTACTTC
CATNRDYHQETQYF
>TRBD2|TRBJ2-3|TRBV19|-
TGTGCCAGTAGTATACTAGCGGGGGGAACAGATACGCAGTATTTT
CASSILAGGTDTQYF
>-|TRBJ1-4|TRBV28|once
TGTGCCAGCAGTTTCTCGGATCCGGGACACCCTGAAAAACTGTTTTTT
CASSFSDPGHPEKLFF
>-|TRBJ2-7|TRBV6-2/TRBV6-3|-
TGTGCCAGCAGCGTCGACAGGACTCCCCCCTACGAGCAGTACTTC
CASSVDRTPPYEQYF
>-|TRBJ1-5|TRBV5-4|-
TGTGCCAGCAGCTTGGGGGGTAGGGGGAGCAATCAGCCCCAGCATTTT
CASSLGGRGSNQPQHF
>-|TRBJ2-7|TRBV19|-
TGTGCCAGTAGTATCGGTTTTACCTACGAGCAGTACTTC
CASSIGFTYEQYF
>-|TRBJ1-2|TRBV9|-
TGTGCCAGCAGCGTAGCGGCAGGTACTAACTATGGCTACACCTTC
CASSVAAGTNYGYTF
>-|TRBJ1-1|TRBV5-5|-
TGTGCCAGCAGCACGAGTCGCACTGAAGCTTTCTTT
CASSTSRTEAFF
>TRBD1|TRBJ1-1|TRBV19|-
TGTGCCAGTAGTACAGTGGAGGGGGCGGCCCGCACTGAAGCTTTCTTT
CASSTVEGAARTEAFF
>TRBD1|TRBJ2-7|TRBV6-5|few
TGTGCCAGCAGTTACCGACAGGGGGTGGGCGAGCAGTACTTC
CASSYRQGVGEQYF
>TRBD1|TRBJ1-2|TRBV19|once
TGTGCCAGTAGTATAGGCGGACAGGGGGCGGATGGCTACACCTTC
CASSIGGQGADGYTF
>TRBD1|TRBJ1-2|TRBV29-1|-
TGCAGCGTGCTACTATCAGGGGGCGAAGGCTACACCTTC
CSVLLSGGEGYTF
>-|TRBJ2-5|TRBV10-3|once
TGTGCCATCAGCAGGACAGAACTGTACCAAGAGACCCAGTACTTC
CAISRTELYQETQYF
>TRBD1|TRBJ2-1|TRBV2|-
TGTGCCAGCAGTGACGCGACAGGGGCGCGGGATGAGCAGTTCTTC
CASSDATGARDEQFF
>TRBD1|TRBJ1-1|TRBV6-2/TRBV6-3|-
TGTGCCAGCAGTTACTCAGGGACAGGGAGCTATGAAGCTTTCTTT
CASSYSGTGSYEAFF
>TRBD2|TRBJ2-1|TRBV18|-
TGTGCCAGCTCACCGCCCAGCGGGAGGGCCAATGAGCAGTTCTTC
CASSPPSGRANEQFF
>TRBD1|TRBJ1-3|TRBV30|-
TGTGCCTGGATCGGACAGGGGGCTGGAAACACCATATATTTT
CAWIGQGAGNTIYF
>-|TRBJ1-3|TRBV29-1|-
TGCAGCGTCGTGGGGGGGGACACCATATATTTT
CSVVGGDTIYF
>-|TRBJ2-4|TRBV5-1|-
TGCGCCAGCAGCTTGTCGAACGGGAAAAACATTCAGTACTTC
CASSLSNGKNIQYF
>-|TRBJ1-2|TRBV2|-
TGTGCCAGCGCGGGGGCTCTTAACTATGGCTACACCTTC
CASAGALNYGYTF